This T cell receptor beta chain derives from a study of blood T cell repertoires in COVID-19. On the study more broadly: There were acute and convalescent COVID-19 samples, and they came from the United States, Italy and Spain.

With V trimmed by 4 bases and J by 6 bases, 12 bases remained unmatched. The germline V gene has CDR1 SGHRS and CDR2 YFSETQ. There are 16 residues in the CDR3. TCRdb's copy holds only in-frame clones and misses some; the assay was immunoSEQ multiplex PCR. This sample carries 230,000 or so clones, about 91% of them seen once, and the ten largest clones take roughly 2.3%. Participants came from roughly 24 US areas, aged about 18 to 100 years. This sequence was found in a woman aged 40 to 50 with acute COVID-19. The sequenced material came from PBMCs or T cells enriched from blood (not recorded which). The chain combines TRBV5-1 with TRBJ1-2, with 10 bases matching TRBD1. The CDR3 loop reads CASSPRQGAQYNGYTF. The CDR3, as DNA: TGCGCCAGCAGCCCTCGACAGGGGGCGCAGTATAATGGCTACACCTTC. The full variable domain, its missing parts supplied by reference TRBV5-1 and TRBJ1-2, is KAGVTQTPRYLIKTRGQQVTLSCSPISGHRSVSWYQQTPGQGLQFLFEYFSETQRNKGNFPGRFSGRQFSNSRSEMNVSTLELGDSALYLCASSPRQGAQYNGYTFGSGTRLTVV.